The rows below give T cell receptor beta chains drawn from one sample of a study of CD8 T cells in ankylosing spondylitis. Using its own MiXCR run on the 5' RACE reads, TCRdb lists one record per CDR3 protein. This sample has some 220,000 distinct CDR3 sequences, with around 8% found just once. Input material: blood, either unsorted or a sorted T cell fraction (not recorded which). These receptors were collected from a female donor with ankylosing spondylitis or in good health (not recorded which). Each CDR3 is given with its conserved first and last residue. The order of the fields is V gene, D gene, J gene, CDR3 protein. The D gene is left open where the match is weak.

V: TRBV20-1; D: -; J: TRBJ2-7; CDR3: CSARRWGFYEQYF
V: TRBV28; D: -; J: TRBJ2-7; CDR3: CASSLGGLRDRGLAESYEQYF
V: TRBV4-1; D: TRBD2; J: TRBJ2-2; CDR3: CASSQDTAGGPTGELFF
V: TRBV6-5; D: -; J: TRBJ1-2; CDR3: CASSYSRGTGGYTF
V: TRBV30; D: -; J: TRBJ1-1; CDR3: CAWSPNQFTEAFF
V: TRBV29-1; D: -; J: TRBJ2-7; CDR3: CSVSEDRDGPSYEQYF
V: TRBV12-3/TRBV12-4; D: -; J: TRBJ2-1; CDR3: CASSFQQEQFF
V: TRBV29-1; D: TRBD1; J: TRBJ2-2; CDR3: CSAGTGGNTGELFF
V: TRBV7-2; D: -; J: TRBJ2-1; CDR3: CTSSLTLGINNEQFF
V: TRBV9; D: -; J: TRBJ2-1; CDR3: CASSVGGAEGDEQFF
V: TRBV5-6; D: TRBD2; J: TRBJ2-3; CDR3: CASSKLAGGLGTQYF
V: TRBV7-2; D: -; J: TRBJ1-5; CDR3: CASSFRDGPDQPQHF
V: TRBV5-5; D: TRBD1; J: TRBJ2-7; CDR3: CASSLHAGTGSNEQYF
V: TRBV20-1; D: TRBD1; J: TRBJ1-1; CDR3: CSATRQGGAFF
V: TRBV7-9; D: -; J: TRBJ2-1; CDR3: CASSPVRLGNEQFF
V: TRBV5-1; D: TRBD1; J: TRBJ2-1; CDR3: CASSGEGAWDEQFF
V: TRBV20-1; D: TRBD2; J: TRBJ2-1; CDR3: CSARTSGRSYNEQFF
V: TRBV3-1; D: -; J: TRBJ2-1; CDR3: CASSLTPRGYEQFF
V: TRBV7-9; D: -; J: TRBJ2-2; CDR3: CASSLPGAGELFF
V: TRBV19; D: -; J: TRBJ1-2; CDR3: CASSTPGHYYGYTF
V: TRBV20-1; D: TRBD1; J: TRBJ2-1; CDR3: CSAAPETGGNEQFF
V: TRBV7-2; D: -; J: TRBJ1-1; CDR3: CASSLDWGVAFF
V: TRBV5-1; D: TRBD1; J: TRBJ1-1; CDR3: CASSLDRGQDPAFF
V: TRBV29-1; D: TRBD1; J: TRBJ1-2; CDR3: CSVVGTAANYGYTF
V: TRBV7-2; D: TRBD2; J: TRBJ2-1; CDR3: CASTETSGSGEQFF
V: TRBV29-1; D: TRBD2; J: TRBJ2-1; CDR3: CSAKTTSGSYNEQFF
V: TRBV12-3/TRBV12-4; D: -; J: TRBJ1-1; CDR3: CASSPGRQLGTEAFF
V: TRBV12-3/TRBV12-4; D: -; J: TRBJ2-2; CDR3: CASSTGLHTGELFF
V: TRBV12-3/TRBV12-4; D: TRBD1; J: TRBJ1-2; CDR3: CASSPDRGNGYTF
V: TRBV20-1; D: -; J: TRBJ2-2; CDR3: CSARDRNWAGGELFF
V: TRBV7-8; D: -; J: TRBJ2-7; CDR3: CASHEGDSYEQYF
V: TRBV25-1; D: TRBD1; J: TRBJ1-5; CDR3: CASSTGALGPQHF
V: TRBV20-1; D: -; J: TRBJ2-7; CDR3: CSARDVSRTYEQYF
V: TRBV28; D: -; J: TRBJ2-3; CDR3: CASSFPPRDTDTQYF
V: TRBV12-3/TRBV12-4; D: -; J: TRBJ1-5; CDR3: CASSYDPGSNQPQHF
V: TRBV12-3/TRBV12-4; D: TRBD1; J: TRBJ1-5; CDR3: CASNSTGNQPQHF
V: TRBV20-1; D: -; J: TRBJ1-1; CDR3: CSARDLEGDAFF
V: TRBV7-2; D: -; J: TRBJ2-1; CDR3: CASSLGRGSSYNEQFF
V: TRBV24-1; D: TRBD1; J: TRBJ2-2; CDR3: CATSDGDRWNTGELFF
V: TRBV20-1; D: TRBD2; J: TRBJ2-7; CDR3: CSAGTSGRASEQYF